This T cell receptor (beta chain) is from a study of blood T cell repertoires in COVID-19. Study summary: COVID-19 samples from acute and convalescent phases originated in the United States, Italy and Spain. T cells, B-cell-depleted T cells, or PBMCs supplied cDNA or gDNA.

Per the original data handling: Counts of nucleated cells, estimated from reference gene primer amplification, were obtained. The data were produced by immunoSEQ multiplex PCR, yet TCRdb's version contains in-frame clones alone and is incomplete. D and trimming come from the DNA, and the V and J calls and clone size come from that table. Of 80,000 to 130,000 clones listed, over 85% were seen once; the top ten hold 4.5% to 6%. Germline values: CDR1 SGHRS, CDR2 YFSETQ. The CDR3 extends over 16 amino acids. Trimming took 4 bases from V and 10 from J; bases not matched to a gene: 10. Sequencing used peripheral blood. The clonotype was recovered from a man between 65 and 85 years old with acute or convalescent COVID-19. The genes are TRBV5-1 and TRBJ1-6, with 11 bases fitting TRBD1. CDR3 coding DNA: TGCGCCAGCAGCCAAGATGGGGACAGGGGGGCCTCACCCCTCCACTTT. This translates into CASSQDGDRGASPLHF. Looking up the rest from reference TRBV5-1 and TRBJ1-6 gives the full variable domain: KAGVTQTPRYLIKTRGQQVTLSCSPISGHRSVSWYQQTPGQGLQFLFEYFSETQRNKGNFPGRFSGRQFSNSRSEMNVSTLELGDSALYLCASSQDGDRGASPLHFGNGTRLTVT.